The entry that follows covers one T cell receptor (beta chain) sequence. The sample comes from a study of blood T cell repertoires in COVID-19. Whole-study context: Collection of acute and convalescent COVID-19 samples took place in the United States, Italy and Spain. Sample material is recorded as cDNA or gDNA derived from T cells, B-cell-depleted T cells, or PBMCs.

As handled by the study authors: Estimates of nucleated cell counts were drawn from the amplification of reference gene primers. Sequencing used immunoSEQ multiplex PCR; TCRdb keeps in-frame clones, though not all of them. Clonal size and the V and J genes are those of that table, whereas D and trimming came from the DNA. The table shows some 42,000 clones, with 85% occurring only once. This CDR3 is built from 17 residues. The trim removed 3 bases at V and 1 base at J, leaving 9 bases unmatched. Germline-derived CDR1 and CDR2 are SGHRS and YFSETQ. The sample was peripheral blood. The clonotype comes from a man aged 45-60 years with active COVID-19. This chain links TRBV5-1 with TRBJ1-1, with TRBD1 matching 10 bases. The CDR3 DNA reads TGCGCCAGCAGCTCGTTCAGCGGGACAGGGGCGAACACTGAAGCTTTCTTT. Its protein is CASSSFSGTGANTEAFF.